This T cell receptor beta chain was identified in a study of vaccination and CD4 T cells after COVID-19 (dated by TCRdb to about 2022). Broadly, across the study: Convalescent patients had a positive SARS-CoV-2 result on nasal swab PCR, and of these patients, fewer than ten had mild disease and one had severe disease. In the convalescent cohort there were six males and four females, among whom were two Hispanic individuals, seven Caucasians, two Asians and one multiracial person. Each participant got two doses of either the Pfizer-BioNTech BNT162b2 vaccine (n=8) or the Moderna mRNA-1273 vaccine (n=2). Control cultures received a CEFX viral epitope pool as the positive control, an HIV-1 Nef peptide pool as the negative control, or no peptide. The cultures were stimulated with overlapping spike peptide pools from SARS-CoV-2 and from the common cold coronaviruses HCoV-NL63, HCoV-OC43 and HCoV-229E. In over 8 COVID-19 convalescent patients and a few infection-naive healthy vaccine recipients, researchers compared the spike-specific CD4+ TCR repertoire from before mRNA vaccination with the repertoire from after. Post-COVID blood samples from convalescent patients were collected a median of around 100 days after diagnosis, with a range of about 35 to 161 days. Post-vaccine blood samples were collected a median of 72 days after the second vaccine dose, ranging from roughly 12 to 241 days. Broad study findings and their caveats: The median number of SARS-CoV-2-reactive clonotypes rose from 20 to 25 after infection to a few dozen after vaccination, but the change was not significant. In convalescent patients, a median around 90% of post-vaccine SARS-CoV-2-reactive clones were detected only after vaccination, suggesting vaccine-specific priming. Of the vaccine-specific clones found in convalescent patients, nearly all (304 of 307) were mono-reactive for SARS-CoV-2 spike instead of being cross-reactive with common cold coronaviruses. The number of convalescent patients in the study was relatively small, and the study did not examine early timepoints following natural infection.

The germline V gene (reference sequence) supplies CDR1 SGHNT and CDR2 YYREEE. V gives up 3 bases and J gives up 4 bases, and the segment between their germline ends measures 14 bases. From the cysteine up to the phenylalanine, the CDR3 has a length of 14 residues. Kept here is only the CDR3 DNA, which spans 42 bases and is read in frame from base 1. Library creation used PCR. At the Johns Hopkins FTIC core, DNA from the cultured CD4+ T cells underwent TCR sequencing with the Oncomine TCR Beta short-read assay. Genomic DNA was extracted from the cultured CD4+ T cells with the QIAamp micro DNA kit. The Oncomine TCR Beta libraries from cultured CD4+ T cells were pooled using unique dual indexes and then sequenced on an Illumina iSeq 100. Processing in the source paper ran as follows. Non-productive sequences were removed, and CDR3s not starting with C, not ending with F or W, or shorter than 7 amino acids were discarded. The MANAFEST web application identified antigen-specific clonotypes by comparing peptide-stimulated wells against reference wells and other culture wells. To be called positive, a clone needed an FDR below 0.05, an odds ratio above 5, and a productive frequency above 0.1% in at least two of three replicate wells. A clonotype counted as cross-reactive if it showed significant expansion both in the SARS-CoV-2 spike wells and in at least one common cold coronavirus spike condition. Similarity between CDR3 sequences was evaluated in R version 3.6.1 using Levenshtein distances (stringdist) and unrooted phylogenetic trees (ape). TCRdb cleaned the public reads at Q25 with fastp, built clones with MiXCR and kept in-frame beta chains. Rows matching on CDR3 protein sequence are summarized as one entry with the most common DNA and genes. TCRdb, not the authors, supplied the V and J calls. The sample table contains 20,000 to 25,000 distinct CDR3 sequences; only one count was recorded for around 50% of them. The ten most abundant clones make up roughly 9% of the sample.

As for this clonotype: Its antigen is still unknown. No base qualities exist here, and no much larger clone lies one base off it.

The sample's treatment or condition, from its label and the paper: roughly 10-day PBMC culture with coronavirus spike peptide pools or control peptides (ViraFEST assay). The ViraFEST assay was used in the study, in which antigen-specific T cells were expanded with peptide pools and expanded clonotypes were subsequently identified by TCR sequencing. The convalescent patients' positive SARS-CoV-2 PCR tests fell between March and December 2020, which was before the Alpha, Beta and Delta variants emerged in the United States. Each well held approximately 2 million PBMCs cultured in IMDM containing approximately 5% human AB serum and around 9.2 IU/ml IL-2, with 10 ug/ml peptide pools added. Half of the culture medium was replaced with fresh IL-2-containing medium on days 3 and 7. CD4+ T cells were isolated after around ten days of culture through negative selection using the EasySep CD4+ T cell isolation kit. Ficoll-Paque Plus gradient centrifugation was used to isolate PBMCs from whole blood, and the isolated PBMCs were then either used fresh or cryopreserved at -140C. Culture conditions were generally each tested in triplicate wells.

The rearranged segments are TRBV5-4 and TRBJ2-7, with TRBD2 perhaps the D gene, on 6 matching bases. The TCR originated in a human donor who had recovered from COVID-19. Specimen: CD4+ T cells from blood, cultured in vitro. CDR3 loop: CASSSNVGSYEQYF. The nucleotides are TGTGCCAGCAGCTCAAACGTCGGGAGTTACGAGCAGTACTTC.